One sample yielded the 30 T cell receptor beta chains listed below, sequenced in a study of graft-versus-host responses after intestinal transplantation. Only in-frame clones appear in the TCRdb table, and some are missing; sequencing was by immunoSEQ multiplex PCR. The sample has around 26,000 clones, roughly 94% seen once. Sequences were derived from PBMCs, sampled 156 days after intestinal transplant. Receptors originate from a human patient who received an intestinal transplant, so some T cells may come from the graft donor.

The V and J genes are TRBV9 and TRBJ1-5, with D possibly matching TRBD1 (5 bases). The germline CDR1 and CDR2 sequences are SGDLS and YYNGEE. This CDR3 has 14 amino acids. Trimming stripped 3 bases from V and 0 bases from J, with 7 bases between. The chain's CDR3 is CASSGGSSNQPQHF. DNA for the CDR3: TGTGCCAGCAGCGGGGGGAGTAGCAATCAGCCCCAGCATTTT.

The V call is TRBV5-1, the J call TRBJ2-3; the match to TRBD1 covers 7 bases. Germline V gene lookup returns CDR1 SGHRS and CDR2 YFSETQ. The CDR3 runs to 14 residues. Trimming at V came to 5 bases and at J to 9 bases, leaving 12 bases not matched to a gene. CDR3 in DNA: TGCGCCAGCAGTGAAACGACAGGGTTAGAGACGCAGTATTTT. As protein: CASSETTGLETQYF.

The CDR3, as DNA: TGTGCCAGCTCACCAATACGGGAACTGCTGCGGGCCAACGTCCTGACTTTC. Encoded protein: CASSPIRELLRANVLTF. V gene TRBV18 combines with J gene TRBJ2-6, with a weak D call TRBD2 (5 bases). Germline V gene data show CDR1 as KGHSH and CDR2 as LQKENI. The CDR3 is made up of 17 amino acids. Trimming left V 2 bases short and J 5 bases short, with 16 bases between.

Details on this clone: Other DNA sequences of this sample code for an identical CDR3. The chain uses TRBV19 and TRBJ1-1, with D possibly being TRBD1 (6 bases). Germline CDR1 and CDR2: LNHDA and SQIVND (reference sequence). This CDR3 spans 13 amino acids. V dropped 5 bases and J dropped 5 bases, with 12 bases sitting between them. The CDR3 DNA reads as TGTGCCAGTAGTTGGGGGGCCGGGACTGAAGCTTTCTTT. As protein: CASSWGAGTEAFF.

The chain uses TRBV2 and TRBJ2-7; 7 nucleotides line up with TRBD2. Germline V gene lookup returns CDR1 SNHLY and CDR2 FYNNEI. Germline trimming cut 8 bases from V and 5 bases from J; bases unmatched to any gene: 15. The CDR3 loop spans 15 amino acids. The CDR3 region is CASGEGSRWLDEQYF. The DNA of the CDR3 is TGTGCCAGCGGGGAGGGGAGCCGCTGGCTAGACGAGCAGTACTTC.

This chain uses TRBV30 with TRBJ1-2; no definite D call. This CDR3 region has 12 residues. Trimming took off 3 bases at V and 1 base at J, with 6 bases between the two ends. CDR1 and CDR2 from the germline V gene are GTSNPN and SVGIG (reference sequence). This chain's CDR3 is CAWSDFNYGYTF. CDR3 bases: TGTGCCTGGAGCGATTTTAACTATGGCTACACCTTC. The full variable domain, completed using reference TRBV30 and TRBJ1-2, is SQTIHQWPATLVQPVGSPLSLECTVEGTSNPNLYWYRQAAGRGLQLLFYSVGIGQISSEVPQNLSASRPQDRQFILSSKKLLLSDSGFYLCAWSDFNYGYTFGSGTRLTVV.

This chain links TRBV2 with TRBJ2-6; D is perhaps TRBD2 (6 bases). The germline V gene encodes CDR1 SNHLY and CDR2 FYNNEI. V lost 3 bases to trimming and J lost 4 bases, with 16 bases between them. The CDR3 runs to 17 residues. DNA of the CDR3: TGTGCCAGCAGTGAGGAAACCGGGGAGGTGGGGGCCAACGTCCTGACTTTC. This gives the protein CASSEETGEVGANVLTF.

The rearrangement links TRBV7-6 to TRBJ2-1; weak D call: TRBD2 (5 bases). Trimming took 5 bases from V and 0 from J, leaving 14 bases between them. CDR3 size: 16 residues. Germline V gene data show CDR1 as SGHVS and CDR2 as FNYEAQ. Here the CDR3 reads CASSPEDFTSYNEQFF. CDR3 nucleotide sequence: TGTGCCAGCAGCCCAGAGGACTTTACCTCCTACAATGAGCAGTTCTTC.

This chain joins TRBV29-1 and TRBJ2-5; 8 nucleotides match TRBD2. CDR1 SQVTM and CDR2 ANQGSEA come from the germline V gene. After removal of 4 bases from V and 5 bases from J, the junction contained 9 bases not matched to a gene. This CDR3 has 14 residues. CDR3 amino acids: CSVGNGRDLETQYF. The CDR3 DNA is TGCAGCGTTGGTAACGGGAGGGACTTGGAGACCCAGTACTTC.

The chain uses TRBV2 and TRBJ2-1; no clear D gene. Trimming removed 2 bases from V and 1 base from J, with 0 bases in between. CDR1 SNHLY and CDR2 FYNNEI come from the germline V gene. The CDR3 extends over 12 amino acids. The CDR3 bases are TGTGCCAGCAGTGAATCCTACAATGAGCAGTTCTTC. This encodes CASSESYNEQFF.

This sequence joins TRBV11-1 and TRBJ2-1, with 7 nucleotides matching TRBD1. Unmatched junction bases numbered 2, after V lost 0 bases and J lost 0 bases. The CDR3 runs to 16 residues. CDR1 and CDR2 (germline): SGHAT, FQDESV (reference sequence). The CDR3 sequence is CASSLARGLSYNEQFF. The CDR3 DNA is TGTGCCAGCAGCTTAGCGAGGGGGCTCTCCTACAATGAGCAGTTCTTC.

This chain joins TRBV5-4 and TRBJ2-2; 7 bases line up with TRBD2. The CDR3 loop spans 16 amino acids. Germline V CDR1 and CDR2: SGHNT, YYREEE (reference sequence). J lost 4 bases, V lost 0 bases, and 6 bases had no gene match. CDR3 sequence: CASSLEVGGPTGELFF. CDR3 DNA sequence: TGTGCCAGCAGCTTGGAAGTGGGAGGGCCCACCGGGGAGCTGTTTTTT.

The gene calls are TRBV21-1 and TRBJ1-6. TRBV21-1 is noted as a pseudogene. This CDR3 has 15 amino acids. The CDR3: CARKYGGPFRTPLHF. The CDR3, as DNA: TGTGCTCGCAAATACGGGGGACCCTTTAGGACACCCCTCCACTTT.

The J gene is TRBJ2-1, the V gene TRBV7-9, with 10 bases aligning to TRBD1. Germline V lookup: CDR1 SEHNR, CDR2 FQNEAQ (reference sequence). The CDR3 is made up of 15 amino acids. The J segment lost 7 bases and the V segment lost 4 bases, leaving 7 bases of the junction unmatched. The CDR3 region has the DNA TGTGCCAGCAGCTGGGGGACAGGGGTGTCGAATGAGCAGTTCTTC. Protein sequence: CASSWGTGVSNEQFF.

V is TRBV6-1 and J is TRBJ2-7, with TRBD1 matching 8 bases. The germline CDR1 and CDR2 sequences are MNHNS and SASEGT. The CDR3 has 14 amino acids. Trimming took 3 bases from V and 0 from J; bases not matched to a gene: 1. The CDR3 nucleotides read TGTGCCAGCAGTGATACAGGGGGCTCCTACGAGCAGTACTTC. Protein: CASSDTGGSYEQYF.

Turning to this clone: A read error may account for a junction end that differs from germline. The genes are TRBV5-4 and TRBJ1-5, with D possibly TRBD1 on 6 matching bases. This CDR3 spans 13 amino acids. CDR1 is SGHNT, CDR2 YYREEE, per germline (reference sequence). The CDR3 reads CACSRDTDQPQHF. Here the CDR3 DNA reads TGTGCCTGCAGCAGGGACACTGATCAGCCCCAGCATTTT.

The chain links TRBV6-6 to TRBJ2-1; 7 nucleotides align to TRBD2. The germline CDR1 and CDR2 sequences are MNHNY and SVGAGI (reference sequence). This CDR3 spans 14 amino acids. CDR3 sequence reads: CVTGEGSSYNEQFF. The CDR3 DNA reads as TGTGTCACCGGGGAGGGGAGCTCCTACAATGAGCAGTTCTTC.

CDR3: CASSHGTSVYEQYF. DNA of the CDR3: TGTGCCAGCAGCCACGGGACTAGTGTCTACGAGCAGTACTTC. This chain connects TRBV4-2 to TRBJ2-7; 8 bases are a match to TRBD2. The CDR3 loop spans 14 amino acids. Per germline, CDR1 LGHNA and CDR2 YNFKEQ. After removal of 3 bases from V and 3 bases from J, the junction contained 4 bases not matched to a gene.

In DNA form, the CDR3 reads TGTGCCAGCAGCTTGGCGTGGACAGTTTATGACGAGCAGTACTTC. Translated: CASSLAWTVYDEQYF. The rearrangement uses TRBV5-6 and TRBJ2-7, with D possibly matching TRBD1 (6 bases). The CDR3 spans 15 residues. Germline CDR1 reads SGHDT; CDR2 reads YYEEEE. V lost 0 bases and J 5 bases, leaving 15 bases between the germline ends.

The genes are TRBV5-8 and TRBJ1-1, with 7 bases that match TRBD1. Germline V lookup: CDR1 SGHTS, CDR2 YDEGEE. The CDR3 loop spans 12 amino acids. Trimming removed 4 bases from V and 6 bases from J; junction bases left unmatched: 3. The CDR3 loop reads CASSHGQAEAFF. The DNA of the CDR3 is TGTGCCAGCAGCCACGGACAGGCTGAAGCTTTCTTT. Full variable domain (remainder filled in from reference TRBV5-8 and TRBJ1-1): EAGVTQSPTHLIKTRGQQATLRCSPISGHTSVYWYQQALGLGLQFLLWYDEGEERNRGNFPPRFSGRQFPNYSSELNVNALELEDSALYLCASSHGQAEAFFGQGTRLTVV.

This chain links TRBV27 with TRBJ1-2; the D gene is possibly TRBD1 (5 bases). Trimming shortened V by 4 bases and J by 8 bases, and 14 bases separated the two germline ends. Looked up from germline, CDR1 is MNHEY and CDR2 is SMNVEV (reference sequence). This CDR3 is 13 amino acids long. The CDR3 sequence is CASSWDVLGGYTF. In DNA form, the CDR3 reads TGTGCCAGCAGTTGGGACGTCTTGGGCGGCTACACCTTC.

This clone appeared a few times. The gene calls are TRBV7-2 and TRBJ2-5; D is unresolved. V was cut by 4 bases and J by 1 base, with 16 bases left in between. Germline V CDR1 and CDR2: SGHTA, FQGNSA. The CDR3 contains 16 residues. CDR3 in amino acids: CASSYPLVRPQETQYF. CDR3 nucleotide sequence: TGTGCCAGCAGCTACCCCTTGGTTAGACCCCAAGAGACCCAGTACTTC.

The genes are TRBV6-9 and TRBJ1-5; D is ambiguous. Germline loops: CDR1 MNHGY, CDR2 SVAAGI. The CDR3 runs 14 residues. The germline V and J ends were trimmed by 7 bases and 0 bases, with 10 bases remaining between them. CDR3 DNA sequence: TGTGCCAGCAAACTAACGAGTAGCAATCAGCCCCAGCATTTT. As protein: CASKLTSSNQPQHF.

The rearrangement links TRBV27 to TRBJ2-5, with 8 bases identical to TRBD2. The end of the DNA fits TRBJ2-7 better, so the J call may be wrong. Germline V gene sequence: CDR1 MNHEY, CDR2 SMNVEV (reference sequence). This CDR3 has 14 amino acids. This CDR3 reads CASSPGGPAYEQYF. The DNA of the CDR3 is TGTGCCAGCAGTCCGGGAGGGCCGGCCTACGAGCAGTACTTC.

A single count supports this clone. This chain uses TRBV9 with TRBJ1-3, with no clear D. Between the trimmed V and J ends, which lost 4 bases and 0 bases, there was a span of 20 bases. CDR1 and CDR2 from the germline V gene are SGDLS and YYNGEE. The CDR3 contains 18 residues. CDR3 nucleotides: TGTGCCAGCAGCCCGTCCAGTGGGTACCTTCCCTCTGGAAACACCATATATTTT. Translated: CASSPSSGYLPSGNTIYF.

This chain links TRBV9 with TRBJ1-4; 8 bases are a match to TRBD1. This CDR3 contains 14 residues. V shed 3 bases, J shed 8 bases, and the junction held 6 bases outside the gene matches. CDR1 SGDLS and CDR2 YYNGEE come from the germline V gene. The CDR3, as DNA: TGTGCCAGCAGCGCCGGACAGGGCCGGGAAAAACTGTTTTTT. Translation: CASSAGQGREKLFF.

CDR3 protein: CASSHTIDTQYF. The CDR3 DNA follows: TGTGCCAGCAGCCACACCATTGATACGCAGTATTTT. The V call is TRBV7-2, the J call TRBJ2-3; D is ambiguous. Germline V gives CDR1 SGHTA, CDR2 FQGNSA. Trimming stripped 5 bases from V and 6 bases from J, with 9 bases between. There are 12 residues in the CDR3.

CDR3 sequence: CAISESSWTIFYNEQFF. The CDR3 region has the DNA TGTGCCATCAGTGAGTCGAGTTGGACTATATTCTACAATGAGCAGTTCTTC. The gene calls are TRBV10-3 and TRBJ2-1; weak D call: TRBD2 (6 bases). This CDR3 spans 17 amino acids. The germline V gene has CDR1 ENHRY and CDR2 SYGVKD. V gave up 0 bases and J gave up 3 bases, with 15 bases separating them.

The chain recombines TRBV9 with TRBJ2-5, with TRBD2 matching over 8 bases. The better agreement between TRBJ2-7 and the DNA end casts doubt on the J call. Germline assignment: CDR1 SGDLS and CDR2 YYNGEE. The CDR3 consists of 15 residues. The CDR3 reads CASSPPGGASYEQYF. CDR3 DNA: TGTGCCAGCAGCCCCCCCGGGGGGGCCTCCTACGAGCAGTACTTC.

The rearrangement uses TRBV13 and TRBJ2-7; tentatively, D is TRBD1 or TRBD2 (5 bases each). In germline, CDR1 is PRHDT, CDR2 FYEKMQ (reference sequence). This CDR3 has 16 residues. V shed 5 bases and J shed 2 bases, with 19 bases lying between them. In nucleotides, the CDR3 is TGTGCCAGCAGCCCTAACACTTGGGACCGAGCCTACGAGCAGTACTTC. Translating it yields CASSPNTWDRAYEQYF.